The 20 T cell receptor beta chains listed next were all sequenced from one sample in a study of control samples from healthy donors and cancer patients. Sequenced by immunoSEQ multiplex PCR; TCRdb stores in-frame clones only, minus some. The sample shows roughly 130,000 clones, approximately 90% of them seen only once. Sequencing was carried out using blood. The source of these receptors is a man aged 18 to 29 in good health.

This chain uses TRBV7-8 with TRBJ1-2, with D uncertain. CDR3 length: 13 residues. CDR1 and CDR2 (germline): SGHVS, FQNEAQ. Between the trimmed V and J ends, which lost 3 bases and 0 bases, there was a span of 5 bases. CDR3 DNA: TGTGCCAGCAGCTTGATATCTAACTATGGCTACACCTTC. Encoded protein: CASSLISNYGYTF.

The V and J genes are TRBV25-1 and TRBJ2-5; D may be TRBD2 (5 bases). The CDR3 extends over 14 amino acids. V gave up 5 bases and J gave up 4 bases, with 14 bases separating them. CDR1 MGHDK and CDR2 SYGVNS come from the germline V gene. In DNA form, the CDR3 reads TGTGCCAGCAGTAGTCAACGAGAGGGAGAGACCCAGTACTTC. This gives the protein CASSSQREGETQYF.

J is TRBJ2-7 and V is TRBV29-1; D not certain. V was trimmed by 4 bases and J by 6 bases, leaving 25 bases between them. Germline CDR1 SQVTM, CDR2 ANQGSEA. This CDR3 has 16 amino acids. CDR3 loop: CSVGSRLWGPGSEQYF. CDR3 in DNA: TGCAGCGTTGGCAGTAGATTGTGGGGTCCTGGGTCCGAGCAGTACTTC.

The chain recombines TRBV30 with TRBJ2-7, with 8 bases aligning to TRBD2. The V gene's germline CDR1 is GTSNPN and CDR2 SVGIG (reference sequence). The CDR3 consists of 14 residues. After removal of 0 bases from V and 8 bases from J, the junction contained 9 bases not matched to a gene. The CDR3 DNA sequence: TGTGCCTGGAGTGTTCTGTCGGCGGGGGGCCAGCAGTACTTC. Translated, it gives CAWSVLSAGGQQYF.

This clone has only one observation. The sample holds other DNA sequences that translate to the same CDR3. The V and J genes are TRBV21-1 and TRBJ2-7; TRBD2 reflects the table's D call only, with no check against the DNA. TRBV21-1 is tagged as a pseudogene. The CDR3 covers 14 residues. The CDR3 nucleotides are TGTGCCAGCAGCAAGGAGAAGGAGTGCTACGAGCAGTACTTC. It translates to CASSKEKECYEQYF.

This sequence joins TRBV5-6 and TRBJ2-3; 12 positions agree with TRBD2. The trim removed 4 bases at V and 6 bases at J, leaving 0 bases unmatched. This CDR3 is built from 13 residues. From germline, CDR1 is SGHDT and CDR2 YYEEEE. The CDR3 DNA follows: TGTGCCAGCAGCCTAGCGGGGGGGGATACGCAGTATTTT. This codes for CASSLAGGDTQYF.

DNA of the CDR3: TGTGCCAGCAGTCGATCTAGCGGGGGGGCGGATACGCAGTATTTT. Translated, it gives CASSRSSGGADTQYF. The chain recombines TRBV2 with TRBJ2-3; TRBD2 matches 12 bases. CDR1 is SNHLY and CDR2 is FYNNEI in the germline V gene. The CDR3 is 15 residues long. The trim removed 5 bases at V and 6 bases at J, leaving 6 bases unmatched. The whole variable domain, remainder taken from reference TRBV2 and TRBJ2-3, is EPEVTQTPSHQVTQMGQEVILRCVPISNHLYFYWYRQILGQKVEFLVSFYNNEISEKSEIFDDQFSVERPDGSNFTLKIRSTKLEDSAMYFCASSRSSGGADTQYFGPGTRLTVL.

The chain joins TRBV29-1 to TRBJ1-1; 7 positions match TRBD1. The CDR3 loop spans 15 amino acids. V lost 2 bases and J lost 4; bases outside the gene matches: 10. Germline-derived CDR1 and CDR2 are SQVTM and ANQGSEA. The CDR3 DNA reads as TGCAGCGTTGAAAGGGGGCGCGGGATGACCACTGAAGCTTTCTTT. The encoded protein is CSVERGRGMTTEAFF.

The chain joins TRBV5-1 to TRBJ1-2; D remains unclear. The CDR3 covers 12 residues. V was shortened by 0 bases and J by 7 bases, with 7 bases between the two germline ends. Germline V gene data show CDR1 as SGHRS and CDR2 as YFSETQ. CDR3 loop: CASSLDAAGYTF. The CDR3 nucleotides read TGCGCCAGCAGCTTGGATGCCGCTGGCTACACCTTC.

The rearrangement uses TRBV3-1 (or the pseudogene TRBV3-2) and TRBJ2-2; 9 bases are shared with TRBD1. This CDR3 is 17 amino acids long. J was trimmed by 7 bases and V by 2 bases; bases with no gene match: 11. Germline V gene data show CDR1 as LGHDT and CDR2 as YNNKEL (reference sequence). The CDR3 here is CASSQYLYRGQVGELFF. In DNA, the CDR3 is TGTGCCAGCAGCCAATATTTATACAGGGGGCAGGTCGGGGAGCTGTTTTTT.

For the CDR3, the DNA is TGCGCCAGCAGCCCCGGACAGGGCTTTATGAATGAGCAGTTCTTC. This encodes CASSPGQGFMNEQFF. The chain is built from TRBV4-1 and TRBJ2-1, with TRBD1 identical over 8 bases. Unmatched junction bases numbered 9, after V lost 4 bases and J lost 7 bases. Germline assignment: CDR1 MGHRA and CDR2 YSYEKL. This CDR3 is 15 amino acids long.

The CDR3 protein is CSVVLGRQNTEAFF. Written as DNA, the CDR3 is TGCAGCGTTGTGTTGGGCAGACAGAACACTGAAGCTTTCTTT. The chain carries TRBV29-1 and TRBJ1-1; the D is unclear. The length of the CDR3 is 14 residues. The V end lost 4 bases, the J end lost 1 base, and 13 bases lay between the germline ends. CDR1 is SQVTM, CDR2 ANQGSEA, per germline.

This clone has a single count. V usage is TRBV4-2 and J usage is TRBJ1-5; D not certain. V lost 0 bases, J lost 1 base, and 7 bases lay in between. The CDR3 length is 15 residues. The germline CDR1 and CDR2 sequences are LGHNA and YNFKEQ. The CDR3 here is CASSQDEYSNQPQHF. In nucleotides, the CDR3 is TGTGCCAGCAGCCAAGATGAGTACAGCAATCAGCCCCAGCATTTT.

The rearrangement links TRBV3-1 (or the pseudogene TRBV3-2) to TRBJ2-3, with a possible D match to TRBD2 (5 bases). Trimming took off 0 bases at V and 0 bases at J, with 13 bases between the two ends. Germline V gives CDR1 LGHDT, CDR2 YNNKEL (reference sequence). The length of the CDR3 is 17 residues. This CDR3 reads CASSQDRASPSTDTQYF. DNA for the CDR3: TGTGCCAGCAGCCAAGATCGAGCTAGCCCTAGCACAGATACGCAGTATTTT.

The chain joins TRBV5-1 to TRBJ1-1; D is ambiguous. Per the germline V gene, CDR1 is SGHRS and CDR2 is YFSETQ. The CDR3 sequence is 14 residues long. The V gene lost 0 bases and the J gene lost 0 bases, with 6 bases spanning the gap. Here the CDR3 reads CASSLDAMNTEAFF. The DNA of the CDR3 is TGCGCCAGCAGCTTGGACGCCATGAACACTGAAGCTTTCTTT.

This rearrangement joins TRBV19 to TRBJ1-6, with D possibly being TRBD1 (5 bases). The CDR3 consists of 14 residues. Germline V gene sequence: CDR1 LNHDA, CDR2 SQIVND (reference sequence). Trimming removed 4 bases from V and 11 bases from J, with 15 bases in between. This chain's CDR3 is CASSTQATGAPLHF. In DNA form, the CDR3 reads TGTGCCAGTAGTACACAGGCGACTGGGGCACCCCTCCACTTT.

The CDR3, as DNA: TGTGCCAGCAGCTCCCTAGCGGGGGTCCAAGAGACCCAGTACTTC. This translates into CASSSLAGVQETQYF. The genes are TRBV7-9 and TRBJ2-5; TRBD2 aligns across 10 bases. Trimming at V came to 4 bases and at J to 1 base, leaving 3 bases not matched to a gene. Looked up from germline, CDR1 is SEHNR and CDR2 is FQNEAQ (reference sequence). This CDR3 is built from 15 residues.

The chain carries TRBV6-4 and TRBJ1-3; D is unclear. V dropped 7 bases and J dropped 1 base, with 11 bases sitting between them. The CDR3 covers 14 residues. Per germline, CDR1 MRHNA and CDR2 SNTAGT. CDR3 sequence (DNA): TGTGCCAGCAAGCCGAGCCCTTCTGGAAACACCATATATTTT. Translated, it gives CASKPSPSGNTIYF.

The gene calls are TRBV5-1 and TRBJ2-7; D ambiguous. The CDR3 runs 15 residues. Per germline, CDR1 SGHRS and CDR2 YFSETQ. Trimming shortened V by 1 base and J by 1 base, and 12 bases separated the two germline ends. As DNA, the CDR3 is TGCGCCAGCAGCTTGCGGTCAGACAAGTCCTACGAGCAGTACTTC. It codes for CASSLRSDKSYEQYF.

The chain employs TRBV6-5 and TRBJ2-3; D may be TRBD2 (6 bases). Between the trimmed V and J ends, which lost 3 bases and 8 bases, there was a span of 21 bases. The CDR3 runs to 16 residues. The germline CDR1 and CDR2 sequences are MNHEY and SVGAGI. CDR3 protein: CASSYEGPRGRGTQYF. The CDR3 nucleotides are TGTGCCAGCAGTTATGAGGGTCCGCGGGGCCGTGGTACGCAGTATTTT.